This TCR beta chain was obtained from a study of Graves' ophthalmopathy and Graves' hyperthyroidism. RNA transcripts served as template for amplifying TCR beta CDR3 sequences. Following a first-round RT-PCR that used HTBI primers, a second-round multiplex PCR was carried out. In TCRdb, the multiplex PCR reads were re-called with MiXCR into one record per CDR3 protein. The table lists a few hundred thousand distinct CDR3 sequences, 39% of them singletons, with about 4% in the top ten. The material sequenced was peripheral blood or thyroid tissue (not recorded which). This sequence was found in an adult man with Graves' hyperthyroidism.

The CDR3 loop is CASSFDRAWNEQFF. The CDR3 region has the DNA TGTGCCAGCAGTTTCGACAGGGCTTGGAATGAGCAGTTCTTC. This chain connects TRBV12-3 or TRBV12-4 to TRBJ2-5; TRBD1 matches at 7 bases. The end of the DNA fits TRBJ2-1 better, so the J call may be wrong. The CDR3 has 14 amino acids.